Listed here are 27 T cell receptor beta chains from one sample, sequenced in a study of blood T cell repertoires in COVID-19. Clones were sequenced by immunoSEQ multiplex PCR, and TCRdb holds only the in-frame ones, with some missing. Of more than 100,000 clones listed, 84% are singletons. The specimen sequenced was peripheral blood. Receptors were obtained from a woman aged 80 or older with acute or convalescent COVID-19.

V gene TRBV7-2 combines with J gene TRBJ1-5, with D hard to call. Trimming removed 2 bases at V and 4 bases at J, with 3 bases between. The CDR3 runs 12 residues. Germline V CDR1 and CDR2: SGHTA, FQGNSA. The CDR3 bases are TGTGCCAGCAGCTTATTAAATCAGCCCCAGCATTTT. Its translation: CASSLLNQPQHF.

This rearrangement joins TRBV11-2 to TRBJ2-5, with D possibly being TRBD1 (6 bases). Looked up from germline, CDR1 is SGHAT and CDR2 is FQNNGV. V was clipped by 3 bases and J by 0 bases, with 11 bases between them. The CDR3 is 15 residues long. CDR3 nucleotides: TGTGCCAGCAGCTTCCAGGGGAGCTACCAAGAGACCCAGTACTTC. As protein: CASSFQGSYQETQYF. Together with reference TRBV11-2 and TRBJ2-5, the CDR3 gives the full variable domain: EAGVAQSPRYKIIEKRQSVAFWCNPISGHATLYWYQQILGQGPKLLIQFQNNGVVDDSQLPKDRFSAERLKGVDSTLKIQPAKLEDSAVYLCASSFQGSYQETQYFGPGTRLLVL.

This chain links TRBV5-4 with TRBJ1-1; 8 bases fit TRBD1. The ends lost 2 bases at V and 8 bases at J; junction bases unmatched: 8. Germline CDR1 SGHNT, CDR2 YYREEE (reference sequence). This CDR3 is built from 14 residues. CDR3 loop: CASSFSRDRREAFF. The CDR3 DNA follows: TGTGCCAGCAGCTTCTCCCGGGACAGGAGGGAAGCTTTCTTT.

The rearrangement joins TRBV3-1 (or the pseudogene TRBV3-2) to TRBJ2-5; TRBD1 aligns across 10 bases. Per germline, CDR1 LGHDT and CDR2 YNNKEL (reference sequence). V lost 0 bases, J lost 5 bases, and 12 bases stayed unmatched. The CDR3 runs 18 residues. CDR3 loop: CASSQEILGQGDLETQYF. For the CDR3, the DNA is TGTGCCAGCAGCCAAGAAATACTTGGACAGGGGGATTTGGAGACCCAGTACTTC.

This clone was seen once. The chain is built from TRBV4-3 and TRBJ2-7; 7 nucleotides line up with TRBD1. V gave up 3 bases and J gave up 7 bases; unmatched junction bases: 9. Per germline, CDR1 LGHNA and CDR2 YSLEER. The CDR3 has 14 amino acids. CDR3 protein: CASSQTGQSREQYF. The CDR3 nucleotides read TGCGCCAGCAGCCAGACGGGACAGTCGAGGGAGCAGTACTTC.

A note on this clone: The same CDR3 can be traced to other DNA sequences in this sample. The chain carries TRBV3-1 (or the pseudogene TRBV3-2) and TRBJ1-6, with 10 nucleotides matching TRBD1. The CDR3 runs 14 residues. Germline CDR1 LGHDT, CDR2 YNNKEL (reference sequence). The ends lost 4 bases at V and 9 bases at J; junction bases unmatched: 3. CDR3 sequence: CASSRQGAGSPLHF. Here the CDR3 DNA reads TGTGCCAGCAGCCGACAGGGGGCGGGTTCACCCCTCCACTTT.

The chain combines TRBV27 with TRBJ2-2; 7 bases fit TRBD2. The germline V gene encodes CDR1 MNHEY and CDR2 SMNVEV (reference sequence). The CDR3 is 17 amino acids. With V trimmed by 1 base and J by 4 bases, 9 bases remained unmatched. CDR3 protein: CASSLYARVAGTGELFF. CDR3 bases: TGTGCCAGCAGTTTATATGCGAGGGTAGCGGGCACCGGGGAGCTGTTTTTT.

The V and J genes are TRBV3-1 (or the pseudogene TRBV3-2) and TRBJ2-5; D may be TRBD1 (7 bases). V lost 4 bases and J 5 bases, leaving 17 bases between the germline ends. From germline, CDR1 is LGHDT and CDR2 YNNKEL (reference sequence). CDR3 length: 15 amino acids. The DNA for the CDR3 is TGTGCCAGCAGCCCGGGGGCCTTCAGGGGGGAGACCCAGTACTTC. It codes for CASSPGAFRGETQYF.

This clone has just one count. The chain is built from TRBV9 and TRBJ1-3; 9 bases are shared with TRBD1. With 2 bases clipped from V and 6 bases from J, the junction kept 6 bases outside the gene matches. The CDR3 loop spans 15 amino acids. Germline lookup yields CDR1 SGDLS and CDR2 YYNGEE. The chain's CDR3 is CASSVGQGISNTIYF. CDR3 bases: TGTGCCAGCAGCGTCGGACAGGGGATTTCAAACACCATATATTTT.

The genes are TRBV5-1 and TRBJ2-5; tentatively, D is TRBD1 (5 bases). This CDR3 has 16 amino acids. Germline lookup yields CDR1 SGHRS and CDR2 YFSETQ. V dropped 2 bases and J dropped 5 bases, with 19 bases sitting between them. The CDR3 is CASSLGGATNAETQYF. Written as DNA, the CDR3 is TGCGCCAGCAGCTTAGGTGGGGCTACTAATGCGGAGACCCAGTACTTC.

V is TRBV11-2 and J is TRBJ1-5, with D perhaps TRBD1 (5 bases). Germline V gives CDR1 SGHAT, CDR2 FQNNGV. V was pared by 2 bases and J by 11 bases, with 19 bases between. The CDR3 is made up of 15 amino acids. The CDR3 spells CASSLSQGGEAAQHF. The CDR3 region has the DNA TGTGCCAGCAGCTTAAGCCAAGGAGGGGAGGCGGCCCAGCATTTT.

The CDR3 DNA is TGTGCCAGCAGCCAAGACGTCCCAGGGCGTCATTCACCCCTCCACTTT. Protein: CASSQDVPGRHSPLHF. The chain recombines TRBV14 with TRBJ1-6, with D possibly matching TRBD1 (5 bases). V lost 0 bases and J 8 bases, leaving 14 bases between the germline ends. CDR3 length: 16 amino acids. Germline loops: CDR1 SGHDN, CDR2 FVKESK.

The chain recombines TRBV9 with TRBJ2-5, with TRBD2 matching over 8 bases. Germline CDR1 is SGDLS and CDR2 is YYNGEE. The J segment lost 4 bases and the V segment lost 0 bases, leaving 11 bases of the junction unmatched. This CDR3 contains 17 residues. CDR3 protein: CASSVASPWAGGETQYF. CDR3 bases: TGTGCCAGCAGCGTAGCTAGCCCTTGGGCGGGAGGAGAGACCCAGTACTTC.

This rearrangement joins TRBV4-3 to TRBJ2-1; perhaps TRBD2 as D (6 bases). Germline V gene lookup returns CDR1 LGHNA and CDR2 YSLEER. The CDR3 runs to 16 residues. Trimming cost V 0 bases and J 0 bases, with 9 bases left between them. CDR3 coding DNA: TGCGCCAGCAGCCAAGACTGGACTATCTCCTACAATGAGCAGTTCTTC. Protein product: CASSQDWTISYNEQFF.

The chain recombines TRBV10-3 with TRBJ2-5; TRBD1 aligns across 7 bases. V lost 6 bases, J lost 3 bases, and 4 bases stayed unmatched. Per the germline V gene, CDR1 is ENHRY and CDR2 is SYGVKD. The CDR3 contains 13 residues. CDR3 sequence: CAIRRDREETQYF. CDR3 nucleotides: TGTGCCATCAGGAGGGACAGAGAAGAGACCCAGTACTTC.

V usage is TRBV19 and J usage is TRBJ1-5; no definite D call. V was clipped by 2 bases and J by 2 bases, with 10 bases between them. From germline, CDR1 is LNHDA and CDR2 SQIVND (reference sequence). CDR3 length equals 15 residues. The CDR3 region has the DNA TGTGCCAGTAGTATACACGTGGGCGGCAATCAGCCCCAGCATTTT. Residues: CASSIHVGGNQPQHF. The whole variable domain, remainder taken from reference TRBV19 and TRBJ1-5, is DGGITQSPKYLFRKEGQNVTLSCEQNLNHDAMYWYRQDPGQGLRLIYYSQIVNDFQKGDIAEGYSVSREKKESFPLTVTSAQKNPTAFYLCASSIHVGGNQPQHFGDGTRLSIL.

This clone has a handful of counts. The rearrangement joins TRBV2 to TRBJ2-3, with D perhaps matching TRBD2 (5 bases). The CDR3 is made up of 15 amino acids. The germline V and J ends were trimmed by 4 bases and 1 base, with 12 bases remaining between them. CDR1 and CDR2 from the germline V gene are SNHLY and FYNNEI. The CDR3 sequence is CASSGLLAGTDTQYF. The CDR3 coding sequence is TGTGCCAGCAGTGGATTGCTAGCAGGCACAGATACGCAGTATTTT.

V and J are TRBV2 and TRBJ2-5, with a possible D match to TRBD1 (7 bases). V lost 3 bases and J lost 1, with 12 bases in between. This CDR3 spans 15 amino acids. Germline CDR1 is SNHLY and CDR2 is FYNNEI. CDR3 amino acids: CASSEAGQTQETQYF. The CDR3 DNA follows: TGTGCCAGCAGTGAGGCGGGACAGACCCAAGAGACCCAGTACTTC.

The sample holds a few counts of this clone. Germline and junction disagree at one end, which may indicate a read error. In DNA, the CDR3 is TGTGCCAGCACCTTAGGGCGGAGGACCTCTGGGGCCAACGTCCTGACTTTC. Amino acids: CASTLGRRTSGANVLTF. V and J are TRBV7-9 and TRBJ2-6, with D tentatively TRBD2 (5 bases). This CDR3 contains 17 residues. Germline CDR1 SEHNR, CDR2 FQNEAQ (reference sequence).

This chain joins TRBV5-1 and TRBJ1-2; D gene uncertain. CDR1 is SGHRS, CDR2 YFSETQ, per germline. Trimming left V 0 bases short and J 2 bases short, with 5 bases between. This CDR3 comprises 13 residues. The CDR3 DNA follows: TGCGCCAGCAGCTTGGACAGCAACTATGGCTACACCTTC. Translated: CASSLDSNYGYTF.

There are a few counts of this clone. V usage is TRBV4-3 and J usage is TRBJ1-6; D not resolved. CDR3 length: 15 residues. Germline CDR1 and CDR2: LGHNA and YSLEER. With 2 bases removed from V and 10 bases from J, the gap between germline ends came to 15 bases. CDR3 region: CASSQSRGGGSPLHF. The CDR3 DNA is TGCGCCAGCAGCCAATCGAGAGGTGGTGGGTCACCCCTCCACTTT.

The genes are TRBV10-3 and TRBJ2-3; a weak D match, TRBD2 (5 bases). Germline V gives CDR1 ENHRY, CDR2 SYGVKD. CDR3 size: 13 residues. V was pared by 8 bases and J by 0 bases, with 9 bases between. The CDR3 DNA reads TGTGCCATCCGCGAGGGAAGCACAGATACGCAGTATTTT. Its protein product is CAIREGSTDTQYF.

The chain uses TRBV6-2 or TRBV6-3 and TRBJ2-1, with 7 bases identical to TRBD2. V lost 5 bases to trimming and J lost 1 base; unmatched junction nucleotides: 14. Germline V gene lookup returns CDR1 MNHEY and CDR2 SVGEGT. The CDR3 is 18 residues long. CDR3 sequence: CASSQEVSGWKSYNEQFF. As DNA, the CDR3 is TGTGCCAGCAGTCAAGAAGTTAGCGGGTGGAAATCCTACAATGAGCAGTTCTTC.

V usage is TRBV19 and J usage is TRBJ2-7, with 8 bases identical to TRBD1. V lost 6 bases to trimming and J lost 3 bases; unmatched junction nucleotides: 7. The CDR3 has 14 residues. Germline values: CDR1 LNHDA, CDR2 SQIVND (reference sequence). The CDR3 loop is CASSARDRFYEQYF. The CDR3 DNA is TGTGCCAGTAGCGCCCGGGACAGGTTCTACGAGCAGTACTTC.

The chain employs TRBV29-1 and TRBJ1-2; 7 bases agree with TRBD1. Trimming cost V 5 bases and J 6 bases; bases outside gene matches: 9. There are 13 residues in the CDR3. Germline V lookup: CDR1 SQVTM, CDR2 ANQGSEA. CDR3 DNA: TGCAGCGTTAAAACAGGGGCACGGGATGGCTACACCTTC. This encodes CSVKTGARDGYTF.

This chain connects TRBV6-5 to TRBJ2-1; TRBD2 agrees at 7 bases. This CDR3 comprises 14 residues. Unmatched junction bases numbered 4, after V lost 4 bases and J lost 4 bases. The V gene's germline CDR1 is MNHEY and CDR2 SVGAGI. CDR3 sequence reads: CASSFREGYNEQFF. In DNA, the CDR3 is TGTGCCAGCAGTTTCAGGGAGGGATACAATGAGCAGTTCTTC.

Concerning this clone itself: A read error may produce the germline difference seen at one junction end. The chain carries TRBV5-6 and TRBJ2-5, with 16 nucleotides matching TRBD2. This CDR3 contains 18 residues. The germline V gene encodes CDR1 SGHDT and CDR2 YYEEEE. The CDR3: CAGSYGTSGRVTRETQYF. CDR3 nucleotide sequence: TGTGCCGGCAGCTACGGGACTAGCGGGAGGGTGACGCGGGAGACCCAGTACTTC.